This T cell receptor (beta chain) appears in the sequencing data of a study of cytomegalovirus exposure and HLA in healthy donors. This clone has only a few counts. CDR1 is MNHNS, CDR2 SASEGT, per germline. The CDR3 covers 11 residues. With 6 bases removed from V and 3 bases from J, the gap between germline ends came to 6 bases. Researchers ran the PCR with 60 Vbeta and 13 Jbeta primers. TCRdb's copy holds only in-frame clones and misses some; the assay was immunoSEQ multiplex PCR. Of roughly 150,000 clones listed, approximately 88% were seen once; the top ten hold 1.5%. This chain connects TRBV6-1 to TRBJ2-7, with D possibly TRBD2 on 5 matching bases. Material: PBMCs. The clonotype originates from a woman between 18 and 29 years old in good health and CMV-seronegative. CDR3 in amino acids: CASRGVYEQYF. Written as DNA, the CDR3 is TGTGCCAGCAGGGGAGTCTACGAGCAGTACTTC.